The rows below give T cell receptor beta chains drawn from one sample of a study of control samples from healthy donors and cancer patients. Profiling relied on immunoSEQ multiplex PCR, and the TCRdb table lists in-frame clones only, not all of them. The data hold under 150,000 clones, with roughly 94% observed a single time. Sequenced input: blood. The receptors were gathered from a man aged 25 to 40 in good health. CDR3s include the opening cysteine and the closing phenylalanine or tryptophan.

length: 14
V: TRBV28
J: TRBJ1-1
CDR3: CASTVGTAYTEAFF

length: 14
V: TRBV28
J: TRBJ2-1
CDR3: CASSWGGGRHEQFF

length: 15
V: TRBV2
J: TRBJ1-5
CDR3: CASGEQGLTNQPQHF

length: 15
V: TRBV11-2
J: TRBJ1-1
CDR3: CASRVYRGGGTEAFF

length: 14
V: TRBV4-1
J: TRBJ2-7
CDR3: CASSQDPGVDEQYF

length: 14
V: TRBV2
J: TRBJ1-5
CDR3: CASSAPSGNQPQHF

length: 13
V: TRBV28
J: TRBJ1-1
CDR3: CASTLPGNTEAFF

length: 14
V: TRBV27
J: TRBJ2-1
CDR3: CASSSGLPHNEQFF

length: 14
V: TRBV6-2/TRBV6-3
J: TRBJ1-1
CDR3: CASSSRRTIFEAFF

length: 12
V: TRBV14
J: TRBJ2-7
CDR3: CASSGGGREQYF

length: 13
V: TRBV19
J: TRBJ1-1
CDR3: CASGMNWRTEAFF

length: 14
V: TRBV14
J: TRBJ1-1
CDR3: CASSQDLGGTEAFF

length: 13
V: TRBV7-2
J: TRBJ2-3
CDR3: CASSLGQGDTQYF

length: 13
V: TRBV30
J: TRBJ1-5
CDR3: CAWSPGNYQPQHF

length: 15
V: TRBV6-2/TRBV6-3
J: TRBJ2-1
CDR3: CASSSLPGAINEQFF

length: 13
V: TRBV19
J: TRBJ1-4
CDR3: CASRQGRNEKLFF

length: 14
V: TRBV5-1
J: TRBJ2-1
CDR3: CASSFRQGRNEQFF

length: 17
V: TRBV6-2/TRBV6-3
J: TRBJ2-7
CDR3: CASSYSRTVADSYEQYF

length: 13
V: TRBV2
J: TRBJ1-1
CDR3: CARTQGLNTEAFF

length: 17
V: TRBV19
J: TRBJ2-5
CDR3: CASTSGPPRGLQETQYF

length: 11
V: TRBV5-1
J: TRBJ1-2
CDR3: CASTGDYGYTF

length: 14
V: TRBV11-2
J: TRBJ2-3
CDR3: CASSLGIAVDTQYF

length: 15
V: TRBV7-8
J: TRBJ2-1
CDR3: CASSLDRGTYNEQFF

length: 12
V: TRBV21-1
J: TRBJ1-5
CDR3: CASNLRRQPQHF

length: 17
V: TRBV10-3
J: TRBJ1-6
CDR3: CAITRSTGVFVNSPLHF

length: 14
V: TRBV7-2
J: TRBJ1-2
CDR3: CASSLSGTAYGYTF

length: 15
V: TRBV4-3
J: TRBJ1-5
CDR3: CASSQHDSWDQPQHF

length: 16
V: TRBV4-1
J: TRBJ2-3
CDR3: CASSQVLAGGPDTQYF

length: 16
V: TRBV28
J: TRBJ1-4
CDR3: CASRTDSQSTNEKLFF

length: 15
V: TRBV6-4
J: TRBJ2-3
CDR3: CASSDSGQGADTQYF

length: 15
V: TRBV13
J: TRBJ2-1
CDR3: CASSLTGTVYNEQFF

length: 14
V: TRBV5-4
J: TRBJ1-1
CDR3: CASSSQPMNTEAFF

length: 17
V: TRBV6-2/TRBV6-3
J: TRBJ2-5
CDR3: CASSSKRAGGGQETQYF

length: 13
V: TRBV5-1
J: TRBJ2-7
CDR3: CASSLGDRGEQYF

length: 14
V: TRBV5-6
J: TRBJ1-1
CDR3: CASSLEPSGTEAFF

length: 15
V: TRBV7-2
J: TRBJ1-6
CDR3: CASSSDPKYNSPLHF

length: 14
V: TRBV29-1
J: TRBJ2-4
CDR3: CSVEGAGAKNIQYF

length: 17
V: TRBV7-6
J: TRBJ1-4
CDR3: CASSLSQWGQGNEKLFF

length: 17
V: TRBV15
J: TRBJ1-3
CDR3: CATSSLQGSRSGNTIYF

length: 13
V: TRBV28
J: TRBJ1-6
CDR3: CASIQGGNSPLHF

length: 17
V: TRBV7-9
J: TRBJ2-5
CDR3: CASSLGPGTGARETQYF

length: 11
V: TRBV5-5
J: TRBJ2-5
CDR3: CASSPGATQYF

length: 15
V: TRBV10-3
J: TRBJ2-5
CDR3: CATTPGLAGEETQYF

length: 13
V: TRBV30
J: TRBJ1-2
CDR3: CAWFDREDYGYTF

length: 15
V: TRBV6-9
J: TRBJ1-4
CDR3: CASSDLGGCNEKLFF

length: 13
V: TRBV12-3/TRBV12-4
J: TRBJ2-7
CDR3: CAISGAESYEQYF

length: 15
V: TRBV11-2
J: TRBJ2-7
CDR3: CASSWDGMSSYEQYF

length: 15
V: TRBV27
J: TRBJ1-5
CDR3: CASRSGTVSNQPQHF

length: 15
V: TRBV4-1
J: TRBJ2-5
CDR3: CASSQEVYGLETQYF

length: 14
V: TRBV9
J: TRBJ1-2
CDR3: CASSGLRTMDGYTF

length: 13
V: TRBV24-1
J: TRBJ1-2
CDR3: CATSDPGRIGYTF

length: 16
V: TRBV3-1/TRBV3-2
J: TRBJ2-7
CDR3: CASSQDPSESSYEQYF

length: 14
V: TRBV4-2
J: TRBJ2-5
CDR3: CASSSGRAQETQYF

length: 16
V: TRBV7-8
J: TRBJ1-4
CDR3: CASSLNSRDLEGKLFF

length: 16
V: TRBV6-1
J: TRBJ1-2
CDR3: CASSEGTGPGRYGYTF

length: 15
V: TRBV4-1
J: TRBJ2-1
CDR3: CASSHPVSLYNEQFF

length: 17
V: TRBV4-3
J: TRBJ2-1
CDR3: CASSQEAGTGSYNEQFF

length: 17
V: TRBV5-6
J: TRBJ2-5
CDR3: CASSFDTGTGVQETQYF

length: 15
V: TRBV6-2/TRBV6-3
J: TRBJ2-4
CDR3: CASSTHTGDVNIQYF